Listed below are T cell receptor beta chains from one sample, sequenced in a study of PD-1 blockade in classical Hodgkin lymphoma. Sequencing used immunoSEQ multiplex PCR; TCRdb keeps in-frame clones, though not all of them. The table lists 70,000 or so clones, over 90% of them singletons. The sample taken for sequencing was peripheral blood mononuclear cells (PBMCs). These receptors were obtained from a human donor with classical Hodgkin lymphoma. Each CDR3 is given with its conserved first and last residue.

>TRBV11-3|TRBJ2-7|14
CASSISGSDYEQYF
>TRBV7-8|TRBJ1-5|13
CASSSNSNQPQHF
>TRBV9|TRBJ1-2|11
CASIGSYGYTF
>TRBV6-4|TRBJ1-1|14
CASSSRGVFAEAFF
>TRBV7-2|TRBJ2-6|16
CASSLDVTSGANVLTF
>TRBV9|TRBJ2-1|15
CASSVKFLGNNEQFF
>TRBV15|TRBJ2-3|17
CATSRPGLAGGPDTQYF
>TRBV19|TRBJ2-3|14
CASSILRGTDTQYF
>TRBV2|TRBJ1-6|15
CASSEAPRADSPLHF
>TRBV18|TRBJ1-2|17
CASSPGQTSFKNYGYTF